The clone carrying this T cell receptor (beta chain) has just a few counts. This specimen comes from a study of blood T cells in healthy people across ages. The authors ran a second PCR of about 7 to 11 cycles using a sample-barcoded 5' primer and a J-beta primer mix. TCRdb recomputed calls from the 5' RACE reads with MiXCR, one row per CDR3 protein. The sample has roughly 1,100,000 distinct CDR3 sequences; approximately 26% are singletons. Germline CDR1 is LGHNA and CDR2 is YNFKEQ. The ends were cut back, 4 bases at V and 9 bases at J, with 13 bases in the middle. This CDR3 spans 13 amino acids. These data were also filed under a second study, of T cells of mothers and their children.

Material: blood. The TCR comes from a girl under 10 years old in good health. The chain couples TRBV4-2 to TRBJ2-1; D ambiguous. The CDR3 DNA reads TGTGCCAGCAGCCCCGATGGAGTGACTGAGCAGTTCTTC. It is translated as CASSPDGVTEQFF.